The rows below give T cell receptor beta chains drawn from one sample of a study of PD-L1 blockade in urothelial cancer. Sequenced by immunoSEQ multiplex PCR; TCRdb stores in-frame clones only, minus some. This table has about 38,000 clones, 80% to 90% appearing once. The source was PBMCs, collected around atezolizumab (anti-PD-L1) treatment. The receptors were gathered from a man aged 55 to 70 with urothelial cancer. Both conserved end residues are part of each CDR3. The D gene is left open where the match is weak. Clone sizes are given selectively: once, few, many, or a class where the clone is expanded.

V gene	clone size	D gene	J gene	CDR3 protein	CDR3 DNA
TRBV7-2	NA	NA	TRBJ1-5	CASSALERVNQPQHF	TGTGCCAGCAGCGCTCTGGAGCGGGTCAATCAGCCCCAGCATTTT
TRBV19	NA	NA	TRBJ1-6	CASSMRQPLNSPLHF	TGTGCCAGTAGTATGCGGCAGCCCCTGAATTCACCCCTCCACTTT
TRBV19	NA	NA	TRBJ2-2	CAAGKNGQRIWGTGELFF	TGTGCCGCAGGAAAGAATGGACAGCGAATATGGGGCACCGGGGAGCTGTTTTTT
TRBV25-1	NA	NA	TRBJ1-6	CASSGRARNSPLHF	TGTGCCAGCAGTGGGAGGGCTAGGAATTCACCCCTCCACTTT
TRBV29-1	NA	TRBD2	TRBJ2-7	CSVGGSTYEQYF	TGCAGCGTCGGCGGGAGTACCTACGAGCAGTACTTC
TRBV5-6	NA	NA	TRBJ1-1	CASSSAEVKGTEAFF	TGTGCCAGCAGCTCGGCCGAGGTTAAAGGTACTGAAGCTTTCTTT
TRBV10-3	NA	NA	TRBJ2-7	CAISDSTGPGGREQYF	TGTGCCATCAGTGACTCCACAGGGCCTGGAGGACGCGAGCAGTACTTC
TRBV5-1	NA	TRBD1	TRBJ2-1	CASSPTGGLNNEQFF	TGCGCCAGCAGCCCGACAGGGGGGCTAAACAATGAGCAGTTCTTC
TRBV7-2	NA	TRBD1	TRBJ1-1	CASSLLQGIAEAFF	TGTGCCAGCAGCTTACTACAGGGGATCGCTGAAGCTTTCTTT
TRBV11-2	NA	TRBD2	TRBJ2-7	CASSAGLAGGPRYEQYF	TGTGCCAGCAGCGCCGGACTAGCGGGGGGGCCGCGGTACGAGCAGTACTTC
TRBV7-8	NA	NA	TRBJ1-2	CASSPRGTYGYTF	TGTGCCAGCAGCCCGCGGGGGACTTATGGCTACACCTTC
TRBV5-8	NA	NA	TRBJ1-3	CASSKTVYSGNTIYF	TGTGCCAGCAGCAAGACTGTCTACTCTGGAAACACCATATATTTT
TRBV7-9	few	NA	TRBJ2-5	CASSASTGIQETQYF	TGTGCCAGCAGCGCGTCTACAGGTATCCAAGAGACCCAGTACTTC
TRBV5-8	NA	NA	TRBJ1-1	CASSLVFSGTEAFF	TGTGCCAGCAGCTTGGTATTTTCGGGAACTGAAGCTTTCTTT
TRBV27	NA	TRBD1	TRBJ1-1	CASSSRQGGSTEAFF	TGTGCCAGCAGTTCTCGACAAGGGGGCAGCACTGAAGCTTTCTTT
TRBV5-8	NA	NA	TRBJ2-5	CASSLAAGHRETQYF	TGTGCCAGCAGCTTGGCCGCAGGTCATCGAGAGACCCAGTACTTC
TRBV9	NA	NA	TRBJ2-1	CASSVSPNRDEQFF	TGTGCCAGCAGCGTCTCCCCAAACAGGGATGAGCAGTTCTTC
TRBV6-5	NA	NA	TRBJ1-2	CASSWRTETNYGYTF	TGTGCCAGCAGTTGGCGGACAGAGACTAACTATGGCTACACCTTC
TRBV7-9	NA	TRBD1	TRBJ1-5	CASSSGTGIGEPQHF	TGTGCCAGCAGCTCTGGGACAGGGATAGGTGAGCCCCAGCATTTT
TRBV6-1	NA	NA	TRBJ1-6	CASSGDPGLQHSPLHF	TGTGCCAGCAGTGGCGACCCGGGACTCCAGCATTCACCCCTCCACTTT
TRBV5-1	NA	TRBD1	TRBJ2-5	CASSTGTGGWVETQYF	TGCGCCAGCAGCACCGGGACAGGGGGCTGGGTAGAGACCCAGTACTTC
TRBV28	NA	TRBD1	TRBJ1-2	CASITQGVGYGYTF	TGTGCCAGCATAACACAGGGGGTTGGCTATGGCTACACCTTC
TRBV6-6	NA	TRBD1	TRBJ2-7	CASAGTGDEQYF	TGTGCCAGTGCCGGGACAGGGGACGAGCAGTACTTC
TRBV7-8	NA	NA	TRBJ2-3	CASSVREDTQYF	TGTGCCAGCAGCGTCAGGGAAGATACGCAGTATTTT
TRBV28	NA	NA	TRBJ2-1	CVVLVGPPGNEQFF	TGTGTCGTTCTTGTCGGCCCTCCGGGGAATGAGCAGTTCTTC
TRBV7-9	once	NA	TRBJ1-2	CASSLVNYGYTF	TGTGCCAGCAGCTTAGTAAACTATGGCTACACCTTC
TRBV28	many	TRBD1	TRBJ2-5	CASSPGQGGETQYF	TGTGCCAGCAGTCCGGGACAGGGCGGAGAGACCCAGTACTTC
TRBV7-9	NA	TRBD2	TRBJ2-3	CASSRRVAGISDTQYF	TGTGCCAGCAGCCGCCGGGTAGCGGGAATATCAGATACGCAGTATTTT
TRBV28	NA	NA	TRBJ2-3	CASSSGSTDTQYF	TGTGCCAGCAGTTCAGGTAGCACAGATACGCAGTATTTT
TRBV18	NA	TRBD1	TRBJ2-1	CASSPGTGTYNEQFF	TGTGCCAGCTCACCCGGGACAGGGACCTACAATGAGCAGTTCTTC
TRBV12-5	NA	NA	TRBJ1-1	CASGFGGAGTEAFF	TGTGCTAGTGGTTTCGGGGGGGCGGGCACTGAAGCTTTCTTT
TRBV28	NA	NA	TRBJ1-2	CASSLGSVGYTF	TGTGCCAGCAGTTTGGGCTCGGTCGGCTACACCTTC
TRBV11-3	NA	TRBD1	TRBJ2-4	CASSLTRARDRVKNIQYF	TGTGCCAGCAGCCTAACCCGGGCCCGTGACAGGGTCAAAAACATTCAGTACTTC
TRBV6-5	NA	NA	TRBJ2-7	CASSLNPGKNYEQYF	TGTGCCAGCAGCCTAAATCCGGGGAAAAACTACGAGCAGTACTTC
TRBV10-3	NA	NA	TRBJ1-5	CAISFSGQPQHF	TGTGCCATCAGTTTCTCAGGGCAGCCCCAGCATTTT
TRBV29-1	NA	TRBD1	TRBJ2-3	CSVIVGTAYTDTQYF	TGCAGCGTTATAGTCGGGACAGCATACACAGATACGCAGTATTTT
TRBV7-9	NA	NA	TRBJ1-4	CASSLGAVATNEKLFF	TGTGCCAGCAGCTTAGGGGCAGTTGCAACTAATGAAAAACTGTTTTTT
TRBV6-5	NA	TRBD1	TRBJ1-6	CASSYLGQGYNSPLHF	TGTGCCAGCAGTTACCTTGGACAGGGCTACAATTCACCCCTCCACTTT
TRBV11-2	NA	NA	TRBJ1-6	CASSSLTGLRNSPLHF	TGTGCCAGCAGCTCCCTAACAGGGCTTAGGAATTCACCCCTCCACTTT
TRBV15	NA	NA	TRBJ1-4	CATSRDVTVNEKLFF	TGTGCCACCAGCAGAGATGTAACAGTTAATGAAAAACTGTTTTTT
TRBV14	few	NA	TRBJ1-1	CASSQDLRTVGAFF	TGTGCCAGCAGCCAAGATCTGCGGACAGTAGGGGCTTTCTTT
TRBV6-5	NA	NA	TRBJ1-1	CASSYAGGTSPEAFF	TGTGCCAGCAGTTACGCTGGGGGCACAAGCCCCGAAGCTTTCTTT
TRBV4-3	NA	NA	TRBJ1-1	CASSQGGVSGTEAFF	TGCGCCAGCAGCCAAGGGGGGGTGAGCGGCACTGAAGCTTTCTTT
TRBV7-8	NA	TRBD2	TRBJ2-5	CASTTGTIAETQYF	TGTGCCAGCACCACCGGGACTATAGCTGAGACCCAGTACTTC
TRBV2	NA	NA	TRBJ1-1	CASSPPPVPTEAFF	TGTGCCAGCAGCCCCCCGCCAGTTCCTACTGAAGCTTTCTTT
TRBV14	NA	TRBD2	TRBJ2-3	CASSLAGGRDTQYF	TGTGCCAGCAGCTTGGCGGGGGGGAGAGATACGCAGTATTTT
TRBV5-1	NA	NA	TRBJ2-3	CASSSTQGLGTDTQYF	TGCGCCAGCAGCTCGACACAGGGCCTAGGCACAGATACGCAGTATTTT
TRBV5-6	NA	NA	TRBJ2-6	CASSLLDSGANVLTF	TGTGCCAGCAGCTTGTTAGACTCTGGGGCCAACGTCCTGACTTTC
TRBV7-2	few	TRBD1	TRBJ1-5	CASSPQTGIQPQHF	TGTGCCAGCAGCCCTCAGACAGGGATTCAGCCCCAGCATTTT
TRBV4-3	NA	NA	TRBJ1-5	CASSLQHYSNQPQHF	TGCGCCAGCAGCCTTCAGCACTATAGCAATCAGCCCCAGCATTTT
TRBV18	NA	TRBD1	TRBJ2-7	CASSPGQGAYEQYF	TGTGCCAGCTCACCAGGACAGGGCGCCTACGAGCAGTACTTC
TRBV28	NA	NA	TRBJ2-5	CASSPLHSVGETQYF	TGTGCCAGCAGTCCCCTCCACTCCGTCGGTGAGACCCAGTACTTC
TRBV30	NA	TRBD2	TRBJ2-2	CAWSARSGVSVGELFF	TGTGCCTGGAGTGCCCGGAGCGGGGTTTCGGTCGGGGAGCTGTTTTTT
TRBV5-1	NA	NA	TRBJ2-2	CASSLGATANTGELFF	TGCGCCAGCAGCTTGGGGGCCACCGCGAACACCGGGGAGCTGTTTTTT
TRBV28	NA	TRBD1	TRBJ2-7	CASRDRTPHGYEQYF	TGTGCCAGCAGGGACAGGACCCCCCATGGGTACGAGCAGTACTTC